This TCR beta chain was sequenced in a study of neurological immune-mediated disorders. Time point: longitudinal time-point 1 (baseline). TCRdb processed the 5' RACE reads anew with MiXCR; each CDR3 protein has one entry. The repertoire holds some 37,000 distinct CDR3 sequences, with less than 3.5% as singletons. After removal of 4 bases from V and 6 bases from J, the junction contained 10 bases not matched to a gene. The CDR3 contains 15 residues. Germline CDR1 and CDR2: SGHDT and YYEEEE. This clonotype was seen at least ten times. This TCR was sampled from a woman aged 55-75 years with multiple sclerosis. Material for sequencing was PBMCs. V is TRBV5-6 and J is TRBJ2-1, with TRBD1 matching 7 bases. CDR3 nucleotides: TGTGCCAGCAGCCCACTCGACAGGGATGGCAATGAGCAGTTCTTC. The encoded protein is CASSPLDRDGNEQFF. Full variable domain (outside the CDR3, taken from reference TRBV5-6 and TRBJ2-1): DAGVTQSPTHLIKTRGQQVTLRCSPKSGHDTVSWYQQALGQGPQFIFQYYEEEERQRGNFPDRFSGHQFPNYSSELNVNALLLGDSALYLCASSPLDRDGNEQFFGPGTRLTVL.